Presented here are 14 T cell receptor beta chains from one specimen sequenced in a study of blood T cell repertoires in COVID-19. Clones were read by immunoSEQ multiplex PCR, and TCRdb kept only the in-frame ones, dropping some. The sample records 200,000 to 250,000 clones, 70% to 90% being singletons. Input material: peripheral blood. These receptors came from a man aged 18 to 30 with active or convalescent COVID-19.

On this clone: Different DNA sequences within this sample yield the same CDR3. The rearrangement uses TRBV19 and TRBJ2-7, with D possibly being TRBD2 (6 bases). This CDR3 spans 15 amino acids. V gave up 3 bases and J gave up 0 bases, with 12 bases separating them. CDR1 and CDR2 (germline): LNHDA, SQIVND (reference sequence). The CDR3 sequence is CASSIGRGSSYEQYF. CDR3 nucleotide sequence: TGTGCCAGTAGTATTGGCCGGGGGAGCTCCTACGAGCAGTACTTC.

In this sample, this clone turned up once. This chain links TRBV6-5 with TRBJ1-3; D is perhaps TRBD1 (6 bases). There are 11 residues in the CDR3. The V gene's germline CDR1 is MNHEY and CDR2 SVGAGI. Between the trimmed V and J ends, which lost 6 bases and 6 bases, there was a span of 6 bases. The CDR3 sequence is CASRGANTIYF. The CDR3 DNA follows: TGTGCCAGCAGGGGGGCAAACACCATATATTTT.

V and J are TRBV6-5 and TRBJ1-5, with D perhaps TRBD1 (5 bases). The CDR3 has 14 residues. Germline assignment: CDR1 MNHEY and CDR2 SVGAGI. V was clipped by 7 bases and J by 7 bases, with 17 bases between them. The CDR3 sequence: CASTPGRGNQPQHF. Here the CDR3 DNA reads TGTGCCAGCACCCCGGGTAGGGGAAACCAGCCCCAGCATTTT.

This clone appeared a single time. This rearrangement joins TRBV5-1 to TRBJ2-3, with TRBD2 identical over 9 bases. Germline assignment: CDR1 SGHRS and CDR2 YFSETQ. The trim removed 3 bases at V and 6 bases at J, leaving 8 bases unmatched. The CDR3 covers 15 residues. CDR3 in amino acids: CASSSASGNRDTQYF. CDR3 DNA: TGCGCCAGCAGCTCGGCTAGCGGGAATCGTGATACGCAGTATTTT.

The chain links TRBV7-9 to TRBJ2-1; 12 bases map to TRBD2. Germline values: CDR1 SEHNR, CDR2 FQNEAQ (reference sequence). The CDR3 loop spans 16 amino acids. Germline trimming cut 4 bases from V and 9 bases from J; bases unmatched to any gene: 10. DNA for the CDR3: TGTGCCAGCAGCTCCGATCTAGCGGGAGGGCCGTTTGAGCAGTTCTTC. Its protein is CASSSDLAGGPFEQFF. The full variable domain, with the rest looked up from reference TRBV7-9 and TRBJ2-1, is DTGVSQNPRHKITKRGQNVTFRCDPISEHNRLYWYRQTLGQGPEFLTYFQNEAQLEKSRLLSDRFSAERPKGSFSTLEIQRTEQGDSAMYLCASSSDLAGGPFEQFFGPGTRLTVL.

The genes are TRBV27 and TRBJ1-4; weak D call: TRBD1 (6 bases). V dropped 3 bases and J dropped 7 bases, with 21 bases sitting between them. The CDR3 length is 17 residues. Germline V gives CDR1 MNHEY, CDR2 SMNVEV (reference sequence). The CDR3 DNA sequence: TGTGCCAGCAGTTTGTCAGGGGCCTGGGGAGTGGGTGAAAAACTGTTTTTT. Translation: CASSLSGAWGVGEKLFF.

This clone is a singleton in its sample. The V gene is TRBV12-3 or TRBV12-4, the J gene TRBJ2-5; TRBD1 matches 7 bases. Unmatched junction bases numbered 1, after V lost 5 bases and J lost 1 base. The CDR3 is made up of 13 amino acids. In nucleotides, the CDR3 is TGTGCCAGCAGTGGGGACAGCCAAGAGACCCAGTACTTC. This gives the protein CASSGDSQETQYF.

For this clone: An end of the junction differs from the germline gene, which may be a read error. The chain is built from TRBV18 and TRBJ2-7, with a possible D match to TRBD1 (5 bases). This CDR3 contains 13 residues. Germline V gene lookup returns CDR1 KGHSH and CDR2 LQKENI. In nucleotides, the CDR3 is TGTGCCAGCTCACCGTCCCAGGGATACGCGCAGTACTTC. Its translation is CASSPSQGYAQYF.

The rearrangement links TRBV9 to TRBJ2-1; D is possibly TRBD1 (5 bases). The CDR3 extends over 14 amino acids. Germline CDR1 reads SGDLS; CDR2 reads YYNGEE. Between the trimmed V and J ends, which lost 0 bases and 9 bases, there was a span of 13 bases. The CDR3 region has the DNA TGTGCCAGCAGCGTAGATTCAGGGAAGGGTGAGCAGTTCTTC. Its translation: CASSVDSGKGEQFF.

The chain carries TRBV7-8 and TRBJ2-1; 8 bases map to TRBD2. The junction had 5 bases not matched to a gene; V was cut back by 3 bases and J by 4 bases. The V gene's germline CDR1 is SGHVS and CDR2 FQNEAQ. The CDR3 is 15 amino acids. The CDR3 reads CASSFLASGYNEQFF. For the CDR3, the DNA is TGTGCCAGCAGCTTCCTAGCTAGCGGGTACAATGAGCAGTTCTTC.

This chain connects TRBV6-5 to TRBJ2-7; a weak D match, TRBD2 (5 bases). The V and J ends lost 2 bases and 5 bases respectively, with 16 bases between them. This CDR3 comprises 15 residues. Germline V CDR1 and CDR2: MNHEY, SVGAGI. DNA for the CDR3: TGTGCCAGCAGTTACCCGGGGTCGGCAATCCACGAGCAGTACTTC. As protein: CASSYPGSAIHEQYF.

The chain links TRBV2 to TRBJ2-2, with 8 nucleotides matching TRBD1. V was clipped by 8 bases and J by 1 base; unmatched bases: 3. Germline CDR1 and CDR2: SNHLY and FYNNEI. The CDR3 is made up of 14 amino acids. CDR3 DNA sequence: TGTGCCAGCGTCAGGGGGCGGAACACCGGGGAGCTGTTTTTT. Translating gives CASVRGRNTGELFF.

This chain uses TRBV28 with TRBJ1-2; TRBD1 aligns across 8 bases. CDR1 is MDHEN, CDR2 SYDVKM, per germline. After removal of 3 bases from V and 11 bases from J, the junction contained 5 bases not matched to a gene. This CDR3 spans 12 amino acids. CDR3 sequence: CASSFGTGRYTF. CDR3 in DNA: TGTGCCAGCAGTTTCGGGACAGGTCGATACACCTTC.

This clone was picked up a small number of times. For the CDR3, the DNA is TGTGCCAGCAGCTCCCCCCGCCTGGCGGGAGGGTACGAGCAGTACTTC. It encodes CASSSPRLAGGYEQYF. The chain couples TRBV7-2 to TRBJ2-7, with TRBD2 identical over 9 bases. This CDR3 has 16 amino acids. Unmatched junction bases numbered 11, after V lost 4 bases and J lost 4 bases. Germline lookup yields CDR1 SGHTA and CDR2 FQGNSA.